This T cell receptor (beta chain) was recorded in a study of T cell changes during pregnancy in multiple sclerosis. Sequencing used immunoSEQ multiplex PCR; TCRdb keeps in-frame clones, though not all of them. The sample holds approximately 88,000 clones, around 93% seen once. The CDR3 is 17 residues long. Germline CDR1 SNHLY, CDR2 FYNNEI. V gave up 7 bases and J gave up 6 bases; unmatched junction bases: 17. V is TRBV2 and J is TRBJ2-7, with 11 bases that match TRBD2. The TCR comes from a female donor with multiple sclerosis, enrolled in a pregnancy study. The specimen comprised peripheral blood, sampled in the third trimester of pregnancy. CDR3 coding DNA: TGTGCCAGCACCACCCTAGCGGGAGGCCTGTGGAGTGGCGAGCAGTACTTC. Amino acid sequence: CASTTLAGGLWSGEQYF.